Below are 10 T cell receptor beta chains sequenced from a single sample in a study of T-cell reconstitution after alpha-beta-depleted transplantation in children. TCRbeta library preparation incorporated unique molecular identifiers. TCRdb processed the PCR reads anew with MiXCR; each CDR3 protein has one entry. Of 250,000 to 400,000 distinct CDR3 sequences listed, 23% are singletons. The sequences come from PBMCs, mostly from graft donor cells, collected 180 days after TCRalphabeta/CD19-depleted stem cell transplant. The receptors here all came from a male patient aged 10-17 years who had a stem cell transplant for acute lymphoblastic leukemia, so the T cells may come from the graft donor.

This clonotype came up a few times. The CDR3 DNA reads as TGTGCCATCAGTGAACTAGCCCCCGACCCCTACGAGCAGTACTTC. This gives the protein CAISELAPDPYEQYF. The rearrangement joins TRBV10-3 to TRBJ2-7; weak D call: TRBD2 (6 bases). The CDR3 totals 15 residues. V was trimmed by 3 bases and J by 2 bases, leaving 14 bases between them. Germline V gene sequence: CDR1 ENHRY, CDR2 SYGVKD.

This chain links TRBV25-1 with TRBJ1-6; maybe TRBD1 (5 bases). Germline CDR1 MGHDK, CDR2 SYGVNS. This CDR3 has 14 amino acids. V lost 6 bases to trimming and J lost 8 bases, with 14 bases between them. CDR3 in DNA: TGTGCCAGCAGGGGAGGGGCGCATCATTCACCCCTCCACTTT. It translates to CASRGGAHHSPLHF.

The rearrangement joins TRBV7-7 to TRBJ2-1; 8 bases map to TRBD2. The germline CDR1 and CDR2 sequences are SSHAT and FNYEAQ (reference sequence). V gave up 0 bases and J gave up 4 bases; unmatched junction bases: 8. This CDR3 is 17 amino acids long. In nucleotides, the CDR3 is TGTGCCAGCAGCTTAGCCGCCAGCGGGAGCTTGTACAATGAGCAGTTCTTC. It yields the protein CASSLAASGSLYNEQFF.

CDR3 sequence: CASSPPETKNIQYF. The DNA for the CDR3 is TGTGCCAGCTCACCACCGGAGACAAAAAACATTCAGTACTTC. J is TRBJ2-4 and V is TRBV18, with unresolved D. Trimming removed 0 bases at V and 4 bases at J, with 7 bases between. Germline loops: CDR1 KGHSH, CDR2 LQKENI. This CDR3 region has 14 residues.

This sequence joins TRBV6-5 and TRBJ1-6, with D possibly being TRBD1 (6 bases). CDR1 and CDR2 (germline): MNHEY, SVGAGI. V gave up 4 bases and J gave up 9 bases, with 22 bases separating them. This CDR3 has 17 residues. The DNA of the CDR3 is TGTGCCAGCAGTTTCCAAATAACAGGGATTCTTACTTCACCCCTCCACTTT. Translation: CASSFQITGILTSPLHF.

V is TRBV27 and J is TRBJ2-7; D unclear. This CDR3 region has 15 residues. Germline assignment: CDR1 MNHEY and CDR2 SMNVEV (reference sequence). V lost 2 bases and J 0 bases, leaving 11 bases between the germline ends. The CDR3: CASSLIGKSSYEQYF. In nucleotides, the CDR3 is TGTGCCAGCAGTTTAATAGGAAAGAGCTCCTACGAGCAGTACTTC.

The rearrangement joins TRBV2 to TRBJ2-6, with D perhaps TRBD2 (6 bases). This CDR3 contains 17 residues. Germline-derived CDR1 and CDR2 are SNHLY and FYNNEI. Trimming removed 9 bases from V and 0 bases from J, with 18 bases in between. Here the CDR3 DNA reads TGTGCCAGATCTAATACGGGACTCCGCTCTGGGGCCAACGTCCTGACTTTC. Its translation is CARSNTGLRSGANVLTF.

This clonotype has a single count. This sequence joins TRBV5-1 and TRBJ2-2; weak D call: TRBD1 (6 bases). This CDR3 comprises 17 residues. In germline, CDR1 is SGHRS, CDR2 YFSETQ. V lost 1 base to trimming and J lost 6 bases, with 19 bases between them. CDR3 in amino acids: CASSLPPRGTWAGELFF. For the CDR3, the DNA is TGCGCCAGCAGCTTGCCCCCCAGGGGAACTTGGGCCGGGGAGCTGTTTTTT.

The rearrangement joins TRBV20-1 to TRBJ2-1; D gene unclear. The CDR3 extends over 11 amino acids. Germline V CDR1 and CDR2: DFQATT, SNEGSKA (reference sequence). Trimming stripped 5 bases from V and 11 bases from J, with 13 bases between. The CDR3 region is CSAALVLQQFF. The CDR3 nucleotides read TGCAGTGCTGCCCTAGTTCTTCAGCAGTTCTTC.

This CDR3 is CATSRERGYGKNIQYF. CDR3 DNA sequence: TGTGCCACCAGCAGAGAAAGGGGTTATGGCAAAAACATTCAGTACTTC. The genes are TRBV15 and TRBJ2-4; tentative D call: TRBD1 (5 bases). Trimming took off 0 bases at V and 3 bases at J, with 12 bases between the two ends. CDR1 and CDR2 from the germline V gene are LNHNV and YYDKDF (reference sequence). This CDR3 region has 16 residues.